A selection of T cell receptor beta chains follows, all from one sample in a study of molecular identifiers for immune sequencing clone quantification. Via MiXCR, TCRdb re-called the PCR reads, giving one row per CDR3 protein. The repertoire holds a few hundred thousand distinct CDR3 sequences, with roughly a quarter as singletons. Sequencing used naive CD8+ T cells from blood, with Jurkat cell RNA spiked in. These receptors all stem from a human donor in good health. Some libraries in this study had Jurkat cell RNA spiked in. Each CDR3 is given with its conserved first and last residue. D genes are given only for firm matches. Size tells how often a clone was seen (once, few, many) or the class of an expanded clone, and some rows leave it out.

j_call | d_call | v_call | clone_size | cdr3_aa | cdr3_nt
TRBJ2-6 | NA | TRBV5-4 | many | CASSPNDGANVLTF | TGTGCCAGCAGCCCGAACGACGGGGCCAACGTCCTGACTTTC
TRBJ2-3 | NA | TRBV7-9 | many | CASSSYTDTQYF | TGTGCCAGCAGCTCCTACACAGATACGCAGTATTTT
TRBJ1-1 | NA | TRBV5-6 | NA | CAGSWGEAEAFF | TGTGCCGGCAGCTGGGGGGAGGCTGAAGCTTTCTTT
TRBJ1-5 | TRBD1 | TRBV20-1 | few | CSAPGTGNQPQHF | TGCAGTGCTCCCGGGACAGGGAATCAGCCCCAGCATTTT
TRBJ2-2 | TRBD1 | TRBV20-1 | few | CSALGDRDRGITGELFF | TGCAGTGCTCTAGGTGACCGGGACAGGGGAATCACCGGGGAGCTGTTTTTT
TRBJ2-5 | TRBD1 | TRBV7-6 | few | CASSSYPPGDSQETQYF | TGTGCCAGCAGCTCCTACCCCCCCGGGGACAGCCAAGAGACCCAGTACTTC
TRBJ1-1 | NA | TRBV4-1 | many | CASSQIGQSPEAFF | TGCGCCAGCAGCCAAATAGGACAGAGCCCTGAAGCTTTCTTT
TRBJ2-7 | NA | TRBV28 | many | CASSFGLTGAGEQYF | TGTGCCAGCAGTTTCGGTTTAACGGGGGCGGGCGAGCAGTACTTC
TRBJ2-7 | TRBD1 | TRBV20-1 | NA | CSARERVPRTGFLYGQYF | TGCAGTGCTAGAGAGAGAGTTCCGCGGACAGGGTTCCTGTACGGGCAGTACTTC
TRBJ2-2 | NA | TRBV29-1 | many | CSVRRGTGELFF | TGCAGCGTCCGCCGAGGCACCGGGGAGCTGTTTTTT
TRBJ2-7 | NA | TRBV4-1 | many | CASSQDQYEQYF | TGCGCCAGCAGCCAAGATCAATACGAGCAGTACTTC
TRBJ2-4 | NA | TRBV7-9 | many | CASSTAGLAKNIQYF | TGTGCCAGCAGCACCGCAGGGTTAGCCAAAAACATTCAGTACTTC
TRBJ1-1 | TRBD1 | TRBV27 | many | CASRDRGGTEAFF | TGTGCCAGCAGGGACAGGGGTGGCACTGAAGCTTTCTTT
TRBJ1-5 | NA | TRBV9 | few | CASSRASGGNQPQHF | TGTGCCAGCAGCCGTGCTTCTGGGGGCAATCAGCCCCAGCATTTT
TRBJ2-7 | TRBD2 | TRBV7-9 | few | CASSRSGGGAYEQYF | TGTGCCAGCAGCCGCTCGGGGGGGGGCGCATACGAGCAGTACTTC
TRBJ1-2 | NA | TRBV6-5 | once | CARRYSQGTVDGHTF | TGTGCCCGCCGTTACTCCCAGGGCACCGTAGACGGCCACACCTTC
TRBJ2-3 | TRBD2 | TRBV4-2 | few | CASSQGTSGSTDTQYF | TGTGCCAGCAGCCAAGGGACTAGCGGGAGCACAGATACGCAGTATTTT
TRBJ1-3 | NA | TRBV29-1 | few | CSVEKLGSGNTIYF | TGCAGCGTTGAAAAGTTAGGGTCTGGAAACACCATATATTTT
TRBJ1-1 | NA | TRBV30 | NA | CAWDRVLNTGAFF | TGTGCCTGGGACAGAGTCTTAAACACTGGAGCTTTCTTT
TRBJ2-2 | NA | TRBV5-6 | many | CASSLPSNTGELFF | TGTGCCAGCAGCTTGCCTAGCAACACCGGGGAGCTGTTTTTT
TRBJ1-5 | TRBD1 | TRBV7-2 | NA | CASSSETGTNQPQHF | TGTGCCAGCAGCTCTGAGACAGGGACCAATCAGCCCCAGCATTTT
TRBJ2-5 | NA | TRBV6-2/TRBV6-3 | NA | CASSYSPAELQETQYF | TGTGCCAGCAGTTACTCCCCAGCGGAACTCCAAGAGACCCAGTACTTC
TRBJ2-1 | NA | TRBV14 | many | CASSQTYGTPLF | TGTGCCAGCAGCCAGACCTACGGTACTCCACTCTTC
TRBJ1-4 | TRBD1 | TRBV12-3/TRBV12-4 | few | CASTTTGAASNEKLFF | TGTGCCAGCACCACCACAGGGGCTGCTTCTAATGAAAAACTGTTTTTT
TRBJ2-7 | TRBD2 | TRBV11-2 | NA | CASSRVGTSRFYEQYF | TGTGCCAGCAGCCGAGTAGGGACTAGCAGATTCTACGAGCAGTACTTC
TRBJ2-5 | NA | TRBV5-5 | many | CASSLSRYQETQYF | TGTGCCAGCAGCTTGTCGAGGTACCAAGAGACCCAGTACTTC
TRBJ1-4 | TRBD1 | TRBV11-2 | few | CASSPAGTGSEKLFF | TGTGCCAGCAGCCCAGCCGGGACAGGGTCTGAAAAACTGTTTTTT
TRBJ2-3 | TRBD1 | TRBV5-1 | few | CASSRNRDRVVTDTQYF | TGCGCCAGCAGCAGGAACCGGGACAGGGTCGTCACAGATACGCAGTATTTT
TRBJ2-7 | NA | TRBV3-1 | NA | CASSPLGGVYEQYF | TGTGCCAGCAGCCCCCTAGGAGGGGTTTACGAGCAGTACTTC
TRBJ1-4 | NA | TRBV6-5 | few | CASSYSSPGDGEKLFF | TGTGCCAGCAGTTACTCGTCGCCAGGTGATGGGGAAAAACTGTTTTTT
TRBJ2-7 | NA | TRBV5-6 | NA | CASSLRPASYEQYF | TGTGCCAGCAGTCTTAGACCAGCCTCCTACGAGCAGTACTTC
TRBJ2-1 | TRBD2 | TRBV6-6 | many | CASSSLAGWNEQFF | TGTGCCAGCAGTTCACTAGCGGGATGGAATGAGCAGTTCTTC
TRBJ2-3 | NA | TRBV9 | few | CASNLPADTQYF | TGTGCCAGCAACCTCCCAGCAGATACGCAGTATTTT
TRBJ2-7 | TRBD1 | TRBV5-1 | NA | CASSSTGLPYEQYF | TGCGCCAGCAGCTCGACAGGGCTTCCCTACGAGCAGTACTTC
TRBJ2-3 | NA | TRBV9 | many | CASSVGGDLTTDTQYF | TGTGCCAGCAGCGTAGGTGGGGATTTGACCACAGATACGCAGTATTTT
TRBJ2-3 | NA | TRBV7-9 | NA | CATNPSETSTDTQYF | TGTGCCACCAACCCTAGCGAAACTAGCACAGATACGCAGTATTTT
TRBJ2-5 | NA | TRBV6-2/TRBV6-3 | NA | CASSYSPRTVQETQYF | TGTGCCAGCAGTTACTCGCCCAGGACAGTCCAAGAGACCCAGTACTTC
TRBJ2-7 | NA | TRBV20-1 | few | CSARKKTTYEQYF | TGCAGTGCTAGGAAAAAGACTACTTACGAGCAGTACTTC
TRBJ2-7 | TRBD1 | TRBV11-2 | few | CASSYRDRTYEQYF | TGTGCCAGCAGCTACCGGGACAGAACCTACGAGCAGTACTTC
TRBJ2-3 | TRBD1 | TRBV19 | NA | CASSLGQLRTGTQYF | TGTGCCAGTAGTCTCGGCCAGCTCCGGACAGGTACGCAGTATTTT
TRBJ2-5 | TRBD2 | TRBV7-2 | many | CASSLVPGRGETQYF | TGTGCCAGCAGCTTAGTACCAGGGCGGGGGGAGACCCAGTACTTC
TRBJ2-3 | NA | TRBV7-9 | many | CASWSRFSTDTQYF | TGTGCCAGCTGGTCCAGGTTTAGCACAGATACGCAGTATTTT
TRBJ2-7 | NA | TRBV28 | NA | CASDVTDELYEQYF | TGTGCGAGCGACGTGACGGACGAACTCTACGAGCAGTACTTC
TRBJ1-2 | NA | TRBV13 | NA | CASSPRTEASGYTF | TGTGCCAGCAGCCCCCGGACCGAGGCTAGCGGCTACACCTTC
TRBJ1-1 | TRBD1 | TRBV6-1 | many | CASIYRGPTEAFF | TGTGCCAGCATATACAGGGGGCCCACTGAAGCTTTCTTT
TRBJ2-1 | NA | TRBV29-1 | many | CSVPSPDEQFF | TGCAGCGTTCCTTCCCCCGATGAGCAGTTCTTC
TRBJ2-7 | TRBD2 | TRBV3-1 | NA | CASSQDRTDTSGEPYEQYF | TGTGCCAGCAGCCAAGACAGGACAGATACTAGCGGAGAACCCTACGAGCAGTACTTC
TRBJ1-1 | NA | TRBV6-5 | NA | CASSYSRGARTEAFF | TGTGCCAGCAGTTACTCCCGGGGGGCGCGCACTGAAGCTTTCTTT
TRBJ2-3 | NA | TRBV13 | NA | CASSFTPPGDTQYF | TGTGCCAGCAGCTTCACCCCGCCGGGAGATACGCAGTATTTT
TRBJ2-3 | TRBD1 | TRBV19 | few | CASRPYPTGENADTQYF | TGTGCCAGTAGACCCTACCCGACAGGGGAGAACGCAGATACGCAGTATTTT
TRBJ2-3 | TRBD2 | TRBV12-3/TRBV12-4 | many | CASSFTAGGADTQYF | TGTGCCAGCAGTTTTACGGCGGGGGGCGCAGATACGCAGTATTTT
TRBJ1-5 | TRBD1 | TRBV19 | NA | CASSISQGANQPQHF | TGTGCCAGTAGTATCAGTCAGGGGGCAAATCAGCCCCAGCATTTT
TRBJ1-2 | NA | TRBV20-1 | NA | CSARDGTVGGKNYGYTF | TGCAGTGCTAGAGACGGCACCGTAGGGGGGAAGAACTATGGCTACACCTTC
TRBJ2-5 | NA | TRBV5-1 | many | CASSQFPGEEETQYF | TGCGCCAGCAGCCAATTCCCAGGGGAGGAAGAGACCCAGTACTTC
TRBJ1-5 | NA | TRBV6-2/TRBV6-3 | NA | CASSYLGHTGQPQHF | TGTGCCAGCAGTTACCTAGGCCATACAGGTCAGCCCCAGCATTTT
TRBJ2-1 | TRBD2 | TRBV7-2 | many | CASSLGPAGGPSEQFF | TGTGCCAGCAGCTTAGGTCCAGCGGGGGGGCCTAGTGAGCAGTTCTTC
TRBJ2-3 | NA | TRBV2 | few | CASSEPAKDTQYF | TGTGCCAGCAGTGAACCAGCTAAGGATACGCAGTATTTT
TRBJ1-1 | NA | TRBV20-1 | many | CSARGPEAFF | TGCAGTGCTAGGGGTCCTGAAGCTTTCTTT
TRBJ1-4 | NA | TRBV27 | few | CASSLLAKRGEKLFF | TGTGCCAGCAGTTTATTGGCTAAACGAGGTGAAAAACTGTTTTTT